This passage covers 32 T cell receptor beta chains from one sample sequenced in a study of T-cell memory formation after mild COVID-19. TCRdb recomputed calls from the 5' RACE reads with MiXCR, one row per CDR3 protein. The repertoire consists of roughly 400,000 distinct CDR3 sequences, with approximately 19% occurring once and the leading ten covering around a fifth. The sample consisted of PBMCs or a T cell subset sorted from them (not recorded which). These receptors were collected from a young man who had mild COVID-19 (a few samples of this study predate the infection). Cell type and time point are not known.

This clonotype was counted between two and nine times. The chain recombines TRBV11-2 with TRBJ2-5; tentatively, D is TRBD2 (5 bases). V was clipped by 3 bases and J by 4 bases, with 12 bases between them. This CDR3 is built from 14 residues. The germline V gene has CDR1 SGHAT and CDR2 FQNNGV. CDR3 protein: CASSLDWRVETQYF. The CDR3 DNA sequence: TGTGCCAGCAGCTTGGATTGGCGGGTAGAGACCCAGTACTTC.

This clonotype has a handful of counts. The genes are TRBV7-2 and TRBJ2-1; 7 bases are shared with TRBD2. The length of the CDR3 is 13 residues. From germline, CDR1 is SGHTA and CDR2 FQGNSA. The V gene end was trimmed by 0 bases and the J gene end by 15 bases; junction bases not matched to a gene: 8. This CDR3 is CASSLAGGTIWFF. CDR3 sequence (DNA): TGTGCCAGCAGCTTAGCCGGGGGGACCATCTGGTTCTTC. The variable domain in full, with the rest retrieved from reference TRBV7-2 and TRBJ2-1, is GAGVSQSPSNKVTEKGKDVELRCDPISGHTALYWYRQSLGQGLEFLIYFQGNSAPDKSGLPSDRFSAERTGGSVSTLTIQRTQQEDSAVYLCASSLAGGTIWFFGPGTRLTVL.

V usage is TRBV7-8 and J usage is TRBJ2-7, with a tentative D call TRBD1 (7 bases). V lost 3 bases and J lost 5, with 17 bases in between. This CDR3 has 15 residues. CDR1 and CDR2 from the germline V gene are SGHVS and FQNEAQ. The CDR3 sequence is CASSLTGTSFDEQYF. The CDR3, as DNA: TGTGCCAGCAGCTTGACAGGGACTTCGTTCGACGAGCAGTACTTC. Variable domain in full (rest from reference TRBV7-8 and TRBJ2-7): GAGVSQSPRYKVAKRGQDVALRCDPISGHVSLFWYQQALGQGPEFLTYFQNEAQLDKSGLPSDRFFAERPEGSVSTLKIQRTQQEDSAVYLCASSLTGTSFDEQYFGPGTRLTVT.

V and J are TRBV12-3 or TRBV12-4 and TRBJ2-1; tentatively, D is TRBD2 (6 bases). With 1 base removed from V and 6 bases from J, the gap between germline ends came to 10 bases. This CDR3 spans 14 amino acids. Here the CDR3 DNA reads TGTGCCAGCAGTTTAGTAGGGACTTTCAATGAGCAGTTCTTC. This sequence encodes CASSLVGTFNEQFF.

A few counts support this clonotype. The chain employs TRBV7-2 and TRBJ2-1, with 10 positions matching TRBD2. The CDR3 has 16 residues. CDR1 and CDR2 (germline): SGHTA, FQGNSA. J gave up 4 bases and V 3 bases, and 6 bases lay outside the gene matches. CDR3 loop: CASSFLSGGGYNEQFF. CDR3 DNA: TGTGCCAGCAGCTTTTTAAGCGGGGGGGGTTACAATGAGCAGTTCTTC.

In its sample, this clonotype was seen a few times. This sequence joins TRBV7-8 and TRBJ2-1; TRBD2 is a possible D gene (6 bases). V shed 2 bases and J shed 12 bases, with 20 bases lying between them. The CDR3 loop spans 15 amino acids. CDR1 SGHVS and CDR2 FQNEAQ come from the germline V gene. The CDR3 here is CASSLKRTTVEGQFF. CDR3 DNA: TGTGCCAGCAGCTTAAAGCGGACTACCGTCGAAGGGCAGTTCTTC. Based on the CDR3 plus reference TRBV7-8 and TRBJ2-1, the full variable domain is GAGVSQSPRYKVAKRGQDVALRCDPISGHVSLFWYQQALGQGPEFLTYFQNEAQLDKSGLPSDRFFAERPEGSVSTLKIQRTQQEDSAVYLCASSLKRTTVEGQFFGPGTRLTVL.

This clonotype came up a few times. The V gene is TRBV5-1, the J gene TRBJ2-3; TRBD2 aligns across 14 bases. Germline V CDR1 and CDR2: SGHRS, YFSETQ. V lost 4 bases to trimming and J lost 2 bases; unmatched junction nucleotides: 3. CDR3 length: 16 amino acids. The CDR3 DNA follows: TGCGCCAGCAGCAAGGGACTAGCGGGGGTCACAGATACGCAGTATTTT. It encodes CASSKGLAGVTDTQYF.

The rearrangement uses TRBV28 and TRBJ2-7; weak D call: TRBD1 (6 bases). Germline lookup yields CDR1 MDHEN and CDR2 SYDVKM. The CDR3 sequence is 14 residues long. V lost 6 bases, J lost 3 bases, and 15 bases lay in between. The CDR3 protein is CASSPQGHYYEQYF. CDR3 nucleotide sequence: TGTGCCAGCAGCCCCCAGGGGCACTACTACGAGCAGTACTTC. The variable domain in full, completed from reference TRBV28 and TRBJ2-7, reads DVKVTQSSRYLVKRTGEKVFLECVQDMDHENMFWYRQDPGLGLRLIYFSYDVKMKEKGDIPEGYSVSREKKERFSLILESASTNQTSMYLCASSPQGHYYEQYFGPGTRLTVT.

The table lists this clonotype with a few counts. Lacking the conserved final phenylalanine or tryptophan, this CDR3 likely reflects a read error. J is TRBJ1-2 and V is TRBV11-2, with TRBD1 identical over 7 bases. Germline V gives CDR1 SGHAT, CDR2 FQNNGV. The CDR3 is 13 amino acids. V lost 5 bases to trimming and J lost 8 bases; unmatched junction nucleotides: 8. DNA for the CDR3: TGTGCCAGCAGCCGTACAGGGGTAGAAGGCTACACCTTA. It yields the protein CASSRTGVEGYTL.

The chain recombines TRBV5-1 with TRBJ2-3, with 11 nucleotides matching TRBD2. This CDR3 contains 18 residues. V gave up 0 bases and J gave up 2 bases; unmatched junction bases: 8. Germline V lookup: CDR1 SGHRS, CDR2 YFSETQ. The DNA for the CDR3 is TGCGCCAGCAGCTTGGGCCTAGCGGGGGGCGCCCTCACAGATACGCAGTATTTT. This sequence encodes CASSLGLAGGALTDTQYF.

The chain employs TRBV7-9 and TRBJ2-6, with 7 bases lining up with TRBD1. This CDR3 has 17 residues. After removal of 11 bases from V and 1 base from J, the junction contained 14 bases not matched to a gene. The germline gives CDR1 SEHNR, CDR2 FQNEAQ (reference sequence). CDR3 region: CAGYRGVMKSGANVLTF. CDR3 coding DNA: TGTGCCGGGTACAGGGGCGTTATGAAGTCTGGGGCCAACGTCCTGACTTTC.

This clonotype has more than one count but fewer than ten. The chain links TRBV7-2 to TRBJ2-1; D not resolved. From germline, CDR1 is SGHTA and CDR2 FQGNSA. Trimming removed 5 bases from V and 3 bases from J, with 11 bases in between. The CDR3 contains 14 residues. As DNA, the CDR3 is TGTGCCAGCAGCCCCATGGGGTTCTACAATGAGCAGTTCTTC. Translating it yields CASSPMGFYNEQFF.

This clonotype is a singleton in its sample. Just one base apart from a much larger clone, this may be a read error. The chain has TRBV7-9 and TRBJ1-5; maybe TRBD1 (5 bases). This CDR3 region has 14 residues. CDR1 and CDR2 from the germline V gene are SEHNR and FQNEAQ (reference sequence). The CDR3 DNA reads as TGTGCCAGCAGCTCCCGGGGGAGCAATCAGCACCAGCATTTT. Protein sequence: CASSSRGSNQHQHF.

The CDR3 protein is CASGTVTAYNEQFF. The CDR3 coding sequence is TGCGCCAGCGGGACTGTCACAGCCTACAATGAGCAGTTCTTC. The V and J genes are TRBV5-1 and TRBJ2-1, with D tentatively TRBD2 (6 bases). The CDR3 consists of 14 residues. CDR1 is SGHRS, CDR2 YFSETQ, per germline. V was shortened by 7 bases and J by 2 bases, with 13 bases between the two germline ends.

This clonotype was observed a few times. V and J are TRBV6-6 and TRBJ1-1; D is ambiguous. The CDR3 is made up of 14 amino acids. The V end was cut by 0 bases, the J end by 1 base, with 6 bases between. CDR1 is MNHNY, CDR2 SVGAGI, per germline (reference sequence). The CDR3 DNA reads TGTGCCAGCAGTTACTCGAGGAAGAACACTGAAGCTTTCTTT. Protein product: CASSYSRKNTEAFF.

This clonotype was counted between two and nine times. This rearrangement joins TRBV2 to TRBJ1-5; no definite D call. The ends were cut back, 3 bases at V and 0 bases at J, with 12 bases in the middle. Per the germline V gene, CDR1 is SNHLY and CDR2 is FYNNEI. There are 16 residues in the CDR3. CDR3: CASSDQSADSNQPQHF. The CDR3 DNA reads TGTGCCAGCAGTGACCAAAGCGCGGATAGCAATCAGCCCCAGCATTTT.

The chain uses TRBV9 and TRBJ1-2; perhaps TRBD1 as D (5 bases). Per the germline V gene, CDR1 is SGDLS and CDR2 is YYNGEE. Trimming stripped 2 bases from V and 2 bases from J, with 10 bases between. The CDR3 has 14 residues. CDR3 loop: CASSVEGLNYGYTF. CDR3 coding DNA: TGTGCCAGCAGCGTCGAGGGGCTAAACTATGGCTACACCTTC.

The chain carries TRBV11-2 and TRBJ2-1; D not resolved. Germline V gene data show CDR1 as SGHAT and CDR2 as FQNNGV. This CDR3 spans 15 amino acids. Deletions cut 4 bases from V and 0 bases from J, with 10 bases between. CDR3 in DNA: TGTGCCAGCAGCTCCGGACGGGCCTCCTACAATGAGCAGTTCTTC. It codes for CASSSGRASYNEQFF.

This clonotype was detected only a few times. The chain couples TRBV4-2 to TRBJ2-7; D ambiguous. Trimming pared 2 bases from V and 3 bases from J, leaving 8 bases between. Germline V lookup: CDR1 LGHNA, CDR2 YNFKEQ. The CDR3 length is 13 residues. The CDR3 spells CASSQPQDYEQYF. The CDR3 DNA reads as TGTGCCAGCAGCCAACCTCAGGACTACGAGCAGTACTTC.

V is TRBV9 and J is TRBJ2-1; TRBD2 matches at 14 bases. This CDR3 region has 19 residues. Germline CDR1 and CDR2: SGDLS and YYNGEE. The J segment lost 6 bases and the V segment lost 4 bases, leaving 15 bases of the junction unmatched. The CDR3 bases are TGTGCCAGCAGCCGACTAGCGGGGGGGCCGATGGGTTTCGGCAATGAGCAGTTCTTC. Its translation: CASSRLAGGPMGFGNEQFF.

V usage is TRBV28 and J usage is TRBJ2-3, with 10 bases identical to TRBD1. The CDR3 sequence is 13 residues long. CDR1 is MDHEN and CDR2 is SYDVKM in the germline V gene. J lost 6 bases, V lost 6 bases, and 3 bases had no gene match. For the CDR3, the DNA is TGTGCCAGCAGATGGACAGGGGGGGATACGCAGTATTTT. Its protein is CASRWTGGDTQYF.

The chain employs TRBV6-5 and TRBJ2-3; D gene unclear. Germline assignment: CDR1 MNHEY and CDR2 SVGAGI. This CDR3 has 18 residues. The V end was cut by 2 bases, the J end by 0 bases, with 18 bases between. The CDR3 nucleotides read TGTGCCAGCAGTTACGGTTGGCCGAGGTTACCCAGCACAGATACGCAGTATTTT. It encodes CASSYGWPRLPSTDTQYF.

The chain recombines TRBV2 with TRBJ2-5; D not certain. The CDR3 covers 15 residues. Germline V CDR1 and CDR2: SNHLY, FYNNEI. Trimming took 6 bases from V and 5 from J, leaving 19 bases between them. CDR3 region: CASSGNSGRVETQYF. The DNA of the CDR3 is TGTGCCAGCAGCGGCAACAGTGGGCGTGTGGAGACCCAGTACTTC.

The chain employs TRBV24-1 and TRBJ1-2, with D tentatively TRBD1 (5 bases). The germline V gene encodes CDR1 KGHDR and CDR2 SFDVKD. The CDR3 runs to 14 residues. Trimming took off 2 bases at V and 4 bases at J, with 10 bases between the two ends. This chain's CDR3 is CATSDSDIAYGYTF. Written as DNA, the CDR3 is TGTGCCACCAGTGATTCGGACATTGCCTATGGCTACACCTTC.

This clonotype came up a few times. The CDR3 nucleotides are TGTGCCAGCAGCTTGCCGGGAGGGGGGAACTACAATGAGCAGTTCTTC. This translates into CASSLPGGGNYNEQFF. The chain combines TRBV7-2 with TRBJ2-1; 8 bases are shared with TRBD2. J lost 3 bases, V lost 3 bases, and 7 bases had no gene match. The CDR3 covers 16 residues. Germline V gene data show CDR1 as SGHTA and CDR2 as FQGNSA.

The genes are TRBV5-6 and TRBJ2-7; D remains unclear. Germline CDR1 reads SGHDT; CDR2 reads YYEEEE. CDR3 length: 13 residues. The CDR3 protein is CASSRRLIYEQHV. Written as DNA, the CDR3 is TGTGCCAGCAGCCGGCGACTCATCTACGAGCAGCACGTC.

This clonotype has a handful of counts. The J gene is TRBJ1-2, the V gene TRBV18, with 8 bases fitting TRBD1. V lost 3 bases and J lost 8; bases outside the gene matches: 8. Germline V CDR1 and CDR2: KGHSH, LQKENI. This CDR3 has 14 residues. The CDR3 here is CASSPQGQGLGYTF. CDR3 nucleotide sequence: TGTGCCAGCTCACCCCAAGGACAGGGCTTGGGCTACACCTTC.

The CDR3 spells CASSPTGGAGTEAFF. CDR3 sequence (DNA): TGCGCCAGCAGCCCAACAGGGGGCGCGGGCACTGAAGCTTTCTTT. The gene calls are TRBV23-1 and TRBJ1-1; 9 positions match TRBD1. TRBV23-1 belongs to the ORF category, with a function that is uncertain. The CDR3 loop spans 15 amino acids. V gave up 6 bases and J gave up 4 bases; unmatched junction bases: 9.

V usage is TRBV5-1 and J usage is TRBJ2-6, with 7 bases that match TRBD1. The CDR3 totals 14 residues. Germline V gene data show CDR1 as SGHRS and CDR2 as YFSETQ. J gave up 11 bases and V 1 base, and 6 bases lay outside the gene matches. The CDR3 here is CASSLFGTEYVLTF. The CDR3 nucleotides read TGCGCCAGCAGCTTGTTCGGGACAGAATACGTCCTGACTTTC. The variable domain in full, with the rest retrieved from reference TRBV5-1 and TRBJ2-6, is KAGVTQTPRYLIKTRGQQVTLSCSPISGHRSVSWYQQTPGQGLQFLFEYFSETQRNKGNFPGRFSGRQFSNSRSEMNVSTLELGDSALYLCASSLFGTEYVLTFGAGSRLTVL.

V and J are TRBV7-2 and TRBJ2-5, with 12 bases aligning to TRBD2. CDR1 and CDR2 (germline): SGHTA, FQGNSA. CDR3 length: 19 residues. The V segment lost 0 bases and the J segment 4 bases; nucleotides outside the gene matches: 12. CDR3 nucleotides: TGTGCCAGCAGCTTAGCAGGGAGACTAGCGGGGGTATTTGGAGAGACCCAGTACTTC. Protein sequence: CASSLAGRLAGVFGETQYF.

This clonotype was found once. The chain employs TRBV7-2 and TRBJ2-7; D ambiguous. Germline V gene lookup returns CDR1 SGHTA and CDR2 FQGNSA. CDR3 length equals 12 residues. Trimming removed 5 bases at V and 4 bases at J, with 9 bases between. The CDR3 loop is CASSRSGYEQYF. As DNA, the CDR3 is TGTGCCAGCAGCCGATCAGGATACGAGCAGTACTTC.

The chain uses TRBV7-9 and TRBJ2-5, with 10 bases fitting TRBD1. The CDR3 is made up of 14 amino acids. V shed 5 bases and J 4 bases; nucleotides not matched to a gene: 4. The V gene's germline CDR1 is SEHNR and CDR2 FQNEAQ (reference sequence). Here the CDR3 reads CASSRTGGSETQYF. DNA for the CDR3: TGTGCCAGCAGCCGGACAGGGGGTTCAGAGACCCAGTACTTC.